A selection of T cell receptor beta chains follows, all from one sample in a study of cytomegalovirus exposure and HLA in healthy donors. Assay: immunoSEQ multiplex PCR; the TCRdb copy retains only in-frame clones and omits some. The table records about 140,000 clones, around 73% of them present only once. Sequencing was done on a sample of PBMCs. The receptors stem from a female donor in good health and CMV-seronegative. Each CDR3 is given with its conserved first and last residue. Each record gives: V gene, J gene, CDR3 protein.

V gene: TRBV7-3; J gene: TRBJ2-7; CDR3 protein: CASSLMVPGKTEQYF
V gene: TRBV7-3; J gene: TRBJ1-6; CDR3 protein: CASSLGTGSSPLHF
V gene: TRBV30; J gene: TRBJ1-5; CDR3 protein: CAWSHTEGQPQHF
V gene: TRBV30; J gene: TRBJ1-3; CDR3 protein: CAWSLGSGNTIYF
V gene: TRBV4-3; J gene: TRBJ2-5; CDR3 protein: CASSQDRGFQETQYF
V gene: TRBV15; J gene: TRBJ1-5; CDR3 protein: CATSRVASNQPQHF
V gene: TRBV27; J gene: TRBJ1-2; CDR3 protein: CASSLGRGENYGYTF
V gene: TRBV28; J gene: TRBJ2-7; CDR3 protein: CASSLSDGDRGRYEQYF
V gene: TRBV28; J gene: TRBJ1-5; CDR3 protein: CASSLWVGTGDNQPQHF
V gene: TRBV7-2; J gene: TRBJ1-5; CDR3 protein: CASSLGTGSISNQPQHF